Shown below are 20 T cell receptor beta chains from a single sample sequenced in a study of technical replicates of blood from a few donors. Repertoires were generated with immunoSEQ multiplex PCR, while TCRdb's copy carries only in-frame clones and drops some. There are about 75,000 clones in the sample; 91% occur only once, and more than 0.35% lies in the top ten. The sequenced material came from T cells isolated from PBMCs. These TCRs come from a human donor in good health. Some clones in this sample may be carry-over from other donors' samples.

This clone was detected only once. This rearrangement joins TRBV6-4 to TRBJ2-7; D is uncertain. Germline V gene sequence: CDR1 MRHNA, CDR2 SNTAGT. V was cut by 5 bases and J by 0 bases, with 2 bases left in between. This CDR3 has 11 residues. The CDR3 sequence: CASSRSYEQYF. For the CDR3, the DNA is TGTGCCAGCAGTCGCTCCTACGAGCAGTACTTC.

The gene calls are TRBV19 and TRBJ2-6; 7 positions agree with TRBD2. The ends lost 7 bases at V and 3 bases at J; junction bases unmatched: 12. Germline V CDR1 and CDR2: LNHDA, SQIVND (reference sequence). CDR3 length: 17 residues. As DNA, the CDR3 is TGTGCCAGTACATGGACTAGTGCTTCATTTGGGGCCAACGTCCTGACTTTC. It is translated as CASTWTSASFGANVLTF.

V gene TRBV18 combines with J gene TRBJ1-5; TRBD1 is a possible D gene (5 bases). V shed 3 bases and J shed 3 bases, with 12 bases lying between them. This CDR3 is built from 15 residues. Looked up from germline, CDR1 is KGHSH and CDR2 is LQKENI. CDR3 region: CASSPSDRPNQPQHF. In DNA form, the CDR3 reads TGTGCCAGCTCACCGAGTGACAGACCCAATCAGCCCCAGCATTTT. Full variable domain (rest looked up from reference TRBV18 and TRBJ1-5): NAGVMQNPRHLVRRRGQEARLRCSPMKGHSHVYWYRQLPEEGLKFMVYLQKENIIDESGMPKERFSAEFPKEGPSILRIQQVVRGDSAAYFCASSPSDRPNQPQHFGDGTRLSIL.

This clone was observed once. This chain uses TRBV28 with TRBJ2-5, with D possibly matching TRBD2 (6 bases). Germline lookup yields CDR1 MDHEN and CDR2 SYDVKM. The CDR3 loop spans 15 amino acids. Trimming took 1 base from V and 4 from J, leaving 13 bases between them. The CDR3 region is CASSLYEGGGETQYF. The CDR3 DNA follows: TGTGCCAGCAGTTTATATGAGGGAGGAGGAGAGACCCAGTACTTC.

The J gene is TRBJ2-2, the V gene TRBV5-1; a possible D gene is TRBD1 (7 bases). There are 17 residues in the CDR3. The germline CDR1 and CDR2 sequences are SGHRS and YFSETQ. The germline V and J ends were trimmed by 2 bases and 4 bases, with 18 bases remaining between them. CDR3 amino acids: CASSLSRGRMGTGELFF. The CDR3 bases are TGCGCCAGCAGCTTAAGCAGGGGGAGGATGGGCACCGGGGAGCTGTTTTTT.

This rearrangement joins TRBV2 to TRBJ1-6, with 8 bases fitting TRBD1. The junction had 16 bases not matched to a gene; V was cut back by 9 bases and J by 0 bases. The CDR3 runs 19 residues. Per the germline V gene, CDR1 is SNHLY and CDR2 is FYNNEI. DNA of the CDR3: TGTGCCAGTACCAACCAACCGGGACAGGAAAGCTCCTATAATTCACCCCTCCACTTT. Its protein is CASTNQPGQESSYNSPLHF.

The chain uses TRBV19 and TRBJ2-7, with 10 bases fitting TRBD2. The V gene end was trimmed by 5 bases and the J gene end by 1 base; junction bases not matched to a gene: 5. Germline values: CDR1 LNHDA, CDR2 SQIVND (reference sequence). This CDR3 has 15 residues. DNA for the CDR3: TGTGCCAGTAGTCGTCTAGCGGGAGCTTCCTACGAGCAGTACTTC. This codes for CASSRLAGASYEQYF.

This CDR3 is CASRLTGGSGNTIYF. The CDR3, as DNA: TGTGCCAGCAGGTTAACAGGTGGCTCTGGAAACACCATATATTTT. The genes are TRBV7-8 and TRBJ1-3; perhaps TRBD1 as D (5 bases). Germline-derived CDR1 and CDR2 are SGHVS and FQNEAQ. The CDR3 spans 15 residues. V was clipped by 6 bases and J by 0 bases, with 12 bases between them.

The V and J genes are TRBV4-1 and TRBJ2-1; TRBD2 matches at 8 bases. V lost 1 base and J lost 2; bases outside the gene matches: 7. The CDR3 is 17 amino acids. CDR1 is MGHRA and CDR2 is YSYEKL in the germline V gene. Here the CDR3 reads CASSQVSGGAPYNEQFF. The CDR3 DNA sequence: TGCGCCAGCAGCCAAGTATCCGGGGGGGCCCCCTACAATGAGCAGTTCTTC.

J is TRBJ2-3 and V is TRBV5-1; 7 nucleotides match TRBD2. V dropped 4 bases and J dropped 3; count of bases not matched to a gene: 11. Looked up from germline, CDR1 is SGHRS and CDR2 is YFSETQ. This CDR3 is 16 amino acids long. As DNA, the CDR3 is TGCGCCAGCAGCCCATATGGGGGAGGGTTTACAGATACGCAGTATTTT. Amino acids: CASSPYGGGFTDTQYF.

This clone was counted a single time. The chain joins TRBV7-9 to TRBJ1-3, with no clear D. The CDR3 is made up of 17 amino acids. With 7 bases removed from V and 0 bases from J, the gap between germline ends came to 19 bases. Germline V lookup: CDR1 SEHNR, CDR2 FQNEAQ (reference sequence). CDR3 nucleotides: TGTGCCAGCACCTCCCCCCCAAGCGATTTCTCTGGAAACACCATATATTTT. It codes for CASTSPPSDFSGNTIYF.

In this sample, this clone turned up once. The chain combines TRBV5-1 with TRBJ2-1, with D tentatively TRBD1 (8 bases). V shed 3 bases and J shed 8 bases, with 18 bases lying between them. Looked up from germline, CDR1 is SGHRS and CDR2 is YFSETQ. The CDR3 length is 15 residues. CDR3 bases: TGCGCCAGCAGCTACCTACAGGGGGGGGATTATGAGCAGTTCTTC. Protein product: CASSYLQGGDYEQFF.

The CDR3 coding sequence is TGTGCCAGCGGACACAATCAGCCCCAGCATTTT. The encoded protein is CASGHNQPQHF. The chain links TRBV6-6 to TRBJ1-5, with TRBD1 as a possible D gene (5 bases). Germline V gene lookup returns CDR1 MNHNY and CDR2 SVGAGI (reference sequence). The CDR3 loop spans 11 amino acids. V was trimmed by 8 bases and J by 3 bases, leaving 5 bases between them.

The J gene is TRBJ1-2, the V gene TRBV29-1; D is unresolved. Germline lookup yields CDR1 SQVTM and CDR2 ANQGSEA. The CDR3 runs to 12 residues. Trimming cost V 2 bases and J 4 bases, with 8 bases left between them. CDR3 in DNA: TGCAGCGTTGAATACAGTCTCTATGGCTACACCTTC. It translates to CSVEYSLYGYTF. Combining the CDR3 with reference TRBV29-1 and TRBJ1-2 gives the whole variable domain SAVISQKPSRDICQRGTSLTIQCQVDSQVTMMFWYRQQPGQSLTLIATANQGSEATYESGFVIDKFPISRPNLTFSTLTVSNMSPEDSSIYLCSVEYSLYGYTFGSGTRLTVV.

This clone was detected once. The J gene is TRBJ2-3, the V gene TRBV27, with 7 bases matching TRBD2. Germline CDR1 and CDR2: MNHEY and SMNVEV (reference sequence). Losses at the gene ends were 5 bases for V and 11 bases for J; bases not matched to a gene: 16. CDR3 size: 15 residues. For the CDR3, the DNA is TGTGCCAGCAGTCCCCGAACCGCACTAGCGACGCGGCAGTATTTT. This sequence encodes CASSPRTALATRQYF.

This clone was counted a few times. The chain recombines TRBV29-1 with TRBJ1-1, with D unresolved. The CDR3 totals 11 residues. The germline gives CDR1 SQVTM, CDR2 ANQGSEA. Trimming shortened V by 3 bases and J by 4 bases, and 6 bases separated the two germline ends. Written as DNA, the CDR3 is TGCAGCGTTGATGGAGGCACTGAAGCTTTCTTT. Translating it yields CSVDGGTEAFF.

The chain is built from TRBV27 and TRBJ1-1; D is undetermined. The CDR3 loop spans 16 amino acids. Germline V gives CDR1 MNHEY, CDR2 SMNVEV (reference sequence). V was shortened by 7 bases and J by 5 bases, with 23 bases between the two germline ends. CDR3 nucleotide sequence: TGTGCCAGCACATTTTCCCTAGGAGGCGAAAGGACTGAAGCTTTCTTT. This encodes CASTFSLGGERTEAFF.

This clone came up a few times. The CDR3 sequence: CAWSRGQGTNYGYTF. DNA of the CDR3: TGTGCCTGGAGTCGTGGACAGGGGACCAACTATGGCTACACCTTC. The chain uses TRBV30 and TRBJ1-2; 9 nucleotides agree with TRBD1. J lost 2 bases, V lost 2 bases, and 6 bases had no gene match. This CDR3 has 15 residues. Germline V gene sequence: CDR1 GTSNPN, CDR2 SVGIG (reference sequence).

This chain links TRBV12-2 with TRBJ2-7; whether TRBD1, the table's D call, matches the DNA was not checked. TRBV12-2 represents a pseudogene. The CDR3 is 16 residues long. The CDR3 sequence: CASRADRAPLDYEQYF. The CDR3 DNA follows: TGTGCAAGTCGCGCGGACAGGGCCCCCTTAGACTACGAGCAGTACTTC.

The CDR3 coding sequence is TGTGCCAGCAGCTTGGGACAGGAAGCTTTCTTT. Encoded protein: CASSLGQEAFF. The chain recombines TRBV14 with TRBJ1-1, with 7 bases fitting TRBD1. V dropped 5 bases and J dropped 8; count of bases not matched to a gene: 2. The CDR3 is made up of 11 amino acids. Germline CDR1 is SGHDN and CDR2 is FVKESK. Filled out from reference TRBV14 and TRBJ1-1, the complete variable domain reads EAGVTQFPSHSVIEKGQTVTLRCDPISGHDNLYWYRRVMGKEIKFLLHFVKESKQDESGMPNNRFLAERTGGTYSTLKVQPAELEDSGVYFCASSLGQEAFFGQGTRLTVV.